This TCR beta chain was sequenced during a study of control samples from healthy donors and cancer patients. Trimming took off 0 bases at V and 8 bases at J, with 14 bases between the two ends. The germline CDR1 and CDR2 sequences are SGHRS and YFSETQ. The CDR3 is 14 amino acids. This clone was observed a handful of times. The data were produced by immunoSEQ multiplex PCR, yet TCRdb's version contains in-frame clones alone and is incomplete. The sample consists of tens of thousands of clones, about 87% of them appearing once. Sequencing was carried out using blood. This chain uses TRBV5-1 with TRBJ1-2; tentative D call: TRBD1 (5 bases). This sequence originates from a woman aged 70-85 years in good health. In DNA, the CDR3 is TGCGCCAGCAGCTTGGATGGGGGGACGGGAGGCTACACCTTC. It translates to CASSLDGGTGGYTF.